What follows is one T cell receptor (beta chain) and its context. The CDR3 length is 16 residues. Germline-derived CDR1 and CDR2 are LGHNA and YNFKEQ. After removal of 1 base from V and 4 bases from J, the junction contained 8 bases not matched to a gene. From blood CD8+ and CD4+ T cells, the TCR beta chain was sequenced. The study used healthy donors as controls matched for age and sex. Negative isolation yielded CD8+ and CD4+ T cells; FACS enriched TEMRA cells. Reverse transcription used roughly 0.45 to 1 ug RNA and random hexamers. With immunoSEQ multiplex PCR, TCR beta CDR3 was amplified across 54 Vbeta and 13 Jbeta. TCRdb passed the immunoSEQ multiplex PCR reads through MiXCR, listing each CDR3 protein once. The sample contains about 130,000 distinct CDR3 sequences, roughly 96% of which appear only once. These data belong to a study of CD8 T cells in Susac syndrome.

The origin of this receptor is a human donor in good health. The chain combines TRBV4-2 with TRBJ1-2; TRBD1 matches 8 bases. Sequenced input: CD4+ T cells from PBMCs. The CDR3 reads CASSQVRDRNFYGYTF. The CDR3 DNA reads TGTGCCAGCAGCCAAGTCCGGGACAGGAATTTCTATGGCTACACCTTC.